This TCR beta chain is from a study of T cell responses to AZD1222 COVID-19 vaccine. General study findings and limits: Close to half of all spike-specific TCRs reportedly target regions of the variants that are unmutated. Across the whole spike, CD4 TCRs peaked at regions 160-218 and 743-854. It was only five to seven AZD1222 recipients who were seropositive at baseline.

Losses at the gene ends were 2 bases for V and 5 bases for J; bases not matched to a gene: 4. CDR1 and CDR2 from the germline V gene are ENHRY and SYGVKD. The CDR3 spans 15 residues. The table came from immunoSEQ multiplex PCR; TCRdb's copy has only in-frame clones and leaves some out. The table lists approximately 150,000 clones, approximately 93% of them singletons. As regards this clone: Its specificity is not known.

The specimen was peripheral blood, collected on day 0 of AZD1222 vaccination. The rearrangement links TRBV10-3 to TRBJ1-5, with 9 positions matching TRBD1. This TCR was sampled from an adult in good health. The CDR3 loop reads CAISEQGQGYQPQHF. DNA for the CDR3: TGTGCCATCAGTGAGCAGGGACAGGGATATCAGCCCCAGCATTTT.